The 21 T cell receptor beta chains below were found in one sample sequenced in a study of blood T cell repertoires in COVID-19. Sequencing was performed with immunoSEQ multiplex PCR; in TCRdb, only in-frame clones are kept and a portion is missing. The sample has around 140,000 clones, approximately 87% seen once. The sequencing input was peripheral blood. These receptors all come from a man aged 65 to 85 with active COVID-19.

Here the CDR3 DNA reads TGTGCCAGCAGCCGAGTCTTCGGTGAGGGGGAGCTCGAGCAGTACTTC. Residues: CASSRVFGEGELEQYF. The V gene is TRBV7-8, the J gene TRBJ2-7; TRBD1 is a possible D gene (6 bases). V was pared by 5 bases and J by 6 bases, with 23 bases between. This CDR3 is built from 16 residues. Germline lookup yields CDR1 SGHVS and CDR2 FQNEAQ. Looking up the rest from reference TRBV7-8 and TRBJ2-7 gives the full variable domain: GAGVSQSPRYKVAKRGQDVALRCDPISGHVSLFWYQQALGQGPEFLTYFQNEAQLDKSGLPSDRFFAERPEGSVSTLKIQRTQQEDSAVYLCASSRVFGEGELEQYFGPGTRLTVT.

The V gene is TRBV7-9, the J gene TRBJ2-1; 8 nucleotides align to TRBD2. The CDR3 has 15 amino acids. Germline lookup yields CDR1 SEHNR and CDR2 FQNEAQ (reference sequence). V was pared by 6 bases and J by 7 bases, with 11 bases of the junction left unmatched. This CDR3 is CASRQTSGSRNEQFF. The DNA of the CDR3 is TGTGCCAGCAGACAAACCAGCGGGAGTCGGAATGAGCAGTTCTTC.

The V gene is TRBV5-8, the J gene TRBJ1-2; 9 nucleotides match TRBD1. V gave up 3 bases and J gave up 4 bases; unmatched junction bases: 7. The CDR3 extends over 15 amino acids. Germline CDR1 and CDR2: SGHTS and YDEGEE. DNA for the CDR3: TGTGCCAGCAGCTCCCGGGACAGGGTGATCTATGGCTACACCTTC. Translating gives CASSSRDRVIYGYTF.

This clone appeared a single time. The V gene is TRBV4-1, the J gene TRBJ2-2; the D is unclear. Per the germline V gene, CDR1 is MGHRA and CDR2 is YSYEKL. The length of the CDR3 is 14 residues. V lost 4 bases and J 7 bases, leaving 13 bases between the germline ends. CDR3 bases: TGCGCCAGCAGCCCCTCTGATTCGGGCGGGGAGCTGTTTTTT. Its protein product is CASSPSDSGGELFF.

The chain employs TRBV5-1 and TRBJ2-3; a weak D match, TRBD2 (5 bases). Deletions cut 0 bases from V and 6 bases from J, with 17 bases between. This CDR3 is 16 amino acids long. Germline V lookup: CDR1 SGHRS, CDR2 YFSETQ. The CDR3, as DNA: TGCGCCAGCAGCTTGGGTGTAGCGTTCGGGGTGGATACGCAGTATTTT. Encoded protein: CASSLGVAFGVDTQYF.

The J gene is TRBJ2-1, the V gene TRBV7-2; 8 nucleotides agree with TRBD2. CDR3 size: 15 residues. V shed 5 bases and J 7 bases; nucleotides not matched to a gene: 10. From germline, CDR1 is SGHTA and CDR2 FQGNSA. CDR3 sequence reads: CASSNWAGGANEQFF. The CDR3 nucleotides are TGTGCCAGCAGCAACTGGGCGGGAGGAGCGAATGAGCAGTTCTTC.

The rearrangement joins TRBV6-4 to TRBJ2-7; 10 bases agree with TRBD1. Germline CDR1 is MRHNA and CDR2 is SNTAGT. This CDR3 region has 16 residues. J lost 6 bases, V lost 4 bases, and 12 bases had no gene match. CDR3: CASSVRDGTGAREQYF. CDR3 nucleotide sequence: TGTGCCAGCAGTGTCCGGGATGGGACAGGGGCCCGCGAGCAGTACTTC.

The chain employs TRBV7-9 and TRBJ2-7; TRBD1 matches at 8 bases. Per the germline V gene, CDR1 is SEHNR and CDR2 is FQNEAQ (reference sequence). V gave up 2 bases and J gave up 5 bases; unmatched junction bases: 2. This CDR3 is built from 13 residues. CDR3 sequence reads: CASSLTGGNEQYF. The CDR3 nucleotides read TGTGCCAGCAGCTTAACAGGGGGTAACGAGCAGTACTTC.

The chain combines TRBV7-9 with TRBJ2-7; possible D gene TRBD1, 7 bases. CDR3 length: 17 amino acids. The germline V gene encodes CDR1 SEHNR and CDR2 FQNEAQ (reference sequence). The germline V and J ends were trimmed by 4 bases and 3 bases, with 22 bases remaining between them. The CDR3 nucleotides read TGTGCCAGCAGCTCATTAGGCGGGACAGATAATCTCTACGAGCAGTACTTC. Translation: CASSSLGGTDNLYEQYF.

The chain is built from TRBV4-1 and TRBJ2-1; D ambiguous. V was shortened by 3 bases and J by 8 bases, with 20 bases between the two germline ends. CDR3 length equals 16 residues. Germline CDR1 reads MGHRA; CDR2 reads YSYEKL. The CDR3 spells CASSQRALPGLDEQFF. The CDR3 nucleotides are TGCGCCAGCAGCCAGAGAGCCCTGCCAGGCCTTGATGAGCAGTTCTTC.

The chain recombines TRBV6-6 with TRBJ2-3; TRBD2 is a possible D gene (5 bases). The V end was cut by 7 bases, the J end by 4 bases, with 12 bases between. CDR3 length: 13 residues. Germline loops: CDR1 MNHNY, CDR2 SVGAGI (reference sequence). Written as DNA, the CDR3 is TGTGCCAGCAAGAGGAGGCCCGCAGATACGCAGTATTTT. It codes for CASKRRPADTQYF.

The J gene is TRBJ2-2, the V gene TRBV24-1, with no clear D. V lost 9 bases and J lost 6, with 13 bases in between. This CDR3 has 13 residues. Germline V lookup: CDR1 KGHDR, CDR2 SFDVKD. CDR3 sequence (DNA): TGTGCCACCCGAAAAACGGTGGCCGGGGAGCTGTTTTTT. Translation gives CATRKTVAGELFF.

In the case of this clone: This specimen includes other DNA sequences encoding the same CDR3. The genes are TRBV5-1 and TRBJ2-2, with a possible D match to TRBD1 (5 bases). This CDR3 region has 14 residues. CDR1 and CDR2 (germline): SGHRS, YFSETQ. V was clipped by 0 bases and J by 2 bases, with 5 bases between them. This CDR3 is CASSLGGNTGELFF. CDR3 in DNA: TGCGCCAGCAGCTTGGGGGGCAACACCGGGGAGCTGTTTTTT.

The CDR3 here is CATATSGYNEQFF. The CDR3 nucleotides read TGTGCCACCGCGACTAGCGGCTACAATGAGCAGTTCTTC. The J gene is TRBJ2-1, the V gene TRBV24-1; 9 nucleotides line up with TRBD2. CDR1 is KGHDR, CDR2 SFDVKD, per germline. The CDR3 consists of 13 residues. Losses at the gene ends were 9 bases for V and 3 bases for J; bases not matched to a gene: 2.

The chain is built from TRBV19 and TRBJ1-1, with TRBD1 as a possible D gene (6 bases). Trimming took 7 bases from V and 4 from J, leaving 19 bases between them. Germline V gives CDR1 LNHDA, CDR2 SQIVND (reference sequence). This CDR3 contains 15 residues. In nucleotides, the CDR3 is TGTGCCAGTACCCAAGGGGGAGGGGGAAGCACTGAAGCTTTCTTT. This gives the protein CASTQGGGGSTEAFF.

This clone was found a few times. V and J are TRBV19 and TRBJ1-1; a possible D gene is TRBD1 (6 bases). CDR1 and CDR2 (germline): LNHDA, SQIVND (reference sequence). The CDR3 loop spans 14 amino acids. Trimming shortened V by 6 bases and J by 0 bases, and 11 bases separated the two germline ends. The CDR3 DNA reads TGTGCCAGTAGCGGACAGTTTATGAACACTGAAGCTTTCTTT. Translated: CASSGQFMNTEAFF.

The chain has TRBV6-5 and TRBJ2-7, with D possibly being TRBD1 (6 bases). The CDR3 runs to 14 residues. CDR1 MNHEY and CDR2 SVGAGI come from the germline V gene. Trimming removed 5 bases from V and 4 bases from J, with 15 bases in between. CDR3 in amino acids: CASSHLEDSYEQYF. CDR3 nucleotides: TGTGCCAGCAGTCACCTGGAGGACAGTTACGAGCAGTACTTC.

J is TRBJ2-5 and V is TRBV6-5; 8 positions match TRBD1. CDR1 MNHEY and CDR2 SVGAGI come from the germline V gene. The CDR3 has 14 amino acids. V lost 6 bases, J lost 5 bases, and 8 bases stayed unmatched. CDR3 region: CASRMTGARETQYF. The CDR3, as DNA: TGTGCCAGCAGAATGACAGGGGCGAGGGAGACCCAGTACTTC.

The V and J genes are TRBV15 and TRBJ1-4, with D tentatively TRBD1 (5 bases). The CDR3 spans 17 residues. The ends were cut back, 0 bases at V and 2 bases at J, with 13 bases in the middle. CDR1 is LNHNV and CDR2 is YYDKDF in the germline V gene (reference sequence). The CDR3 spells CATSRDNSAGTNEKLFF. CDR3 DNA sequence: TGTGCCACCAGCAGAGATAATAGTGCAGGGACTAATGAAAAACTGTTTTTT.

V is TRBV29-1 and J is TRBJ1-1, with 7 positions matching TRBD1. The V gene's germline CDR1 is SQVTM and CDR2 ANQGSEA. The CDR3 covers 13 residues. The CDR3 spells CAVQGSAGTEAFF. Written as DNA, the CDR3 is TGCGCGGTACAGGGGTCAGCGGGCACTGAAGCTTTCTTT.

The chain joins TRBV19 to TRBJ2-1, with 9 bases that match TRBD2. The CDR3 has 14 residues. V shed 3 bases, J shed 8 bases, and the junction held 5 bases outside the gene matches. Germline CDR1 LNHDA, CDR2 SQIVND (reference sequence). The CDR3 reads CASSIELAGYEQFF. In DNA, the CDR3 is TGTGCCAGTAGTATTGAGCTAGCGGGGTATGAGCAGTTCTTC.